This T cell receptor (beta chain) was captured by sequencing in a study of identical twins. The CDR3 runs to 17 residues. Looked up from germline, CDR1 is MDHEN and CDR2 is SYDVKM. J was trimmed by 3 bases and V by 5 bases; bases with no gene match: 7. TCRdb analysed the 5' RACE reads with MiXCR anew, one entry per CDR3 protein. The repertoire holds 700,000 or so distinct CDR3 sequences, 8.5% to 9% seen once, with 0.98% in the top ten. Overall study findings and caveats: There was an excess of low generation probability in the out-of-frame alpha sequences that twins shared.

This clonotype occurred a few times. Its antigen is not known. This sample also appeared in a second study, on yellow fever vaccine responses in identical twins.

Sequencing was performed on PBMCs. The chain carries TRBV28 and TRBJ2-4; 13 bases map to TRBD2. The sequence was obtained from a woman aged 18-29 years in good health. The CDR3 loop reads CASSPRLAGGLKNIQYF. The DNA of the CDR3 is TGTGCCAGCAGTCCCCGACTAGCGGGGGGCCTCAAAAACATTCAGTACTTC.